The next 2 T cell receptor beta chains were all read from a single sample in a study of vaccination and CD4 T cells after COVID-19. For these TCRs, the target antigens are not known. Cultured CD4+ T-cell DNA underwent Oncomine TCR Beta short-read sequencing. One entry per CDR3 protein, called by TCRdb with MiXCR from the PCR reads. The table has approximately 10,000 distinct CDR3 sequences, roughly 52% seen once; the top ten hold about 17%. Treatment of the sample: approximately 9-day PBMC culture with coronavirus spike peptide pools or control peptides (ViraFEST assay). The collection of CD4+ T cells from the unexposed donor took place before the COVID-19 pandemic (2011-2018). The sample taken for sequencing was CD4+ T cells from blood, cultured in vitro. All receptors derive from a human donor in good health.

V is TRBV7-8 and J is TRBJ1-5; 7 bases are shared with TRBD1. Trimming at V came to 5 bases and at J to 6 bases, leaving 4 bases not matched to a gene. The CDR3 is 13 amino acids. CDR1 and CDR2 (germline): SGHVS, FQNEAQ. The CDR3 loop reads CASSPTGIQPQHF. CDR3 nucleotides: TGTGCCAGCAGCCCGACAGGGATTCAGCCCCAGCATTTT.

The rearrangement links TRBV28 to TRBJ2-7; no clear D gene. Germline lookup yields CDR1 MDHEN and CDR2 SYDVKM. This CDR3 has 11 residues. V was clipped by 5 bases and J by 2 bases, with 4 bases between them. CDR3 nucleotides: TGTGCCAGCAGTGGGGCCTACGAGCAGTACTTC. Translating it yields CASSGAYEQYF.